The 5 T cell receptor beta chains below all came from one sample that was sequenced in a study of blood T cells in healthy people across ages. For the second PCR, which ran for roughly 7 to 11 cycles, a sample-barcoded 5' primer and a J-beta primer mix were used. A single record per CDR3 protein comes from TCRdb applying MiXCR to the 5' RACE reads. The table has some 690,000 distinct CDR3 sequences, 22% seen once; the top ten hold about 22%. Material for sequencing was blood. These receptors were collected from a man in his 70s in good health.

V is TRBV27 and J is TRBJ2-1, with D unresolved. V shed 7 bases and J shed 0 bases, with 10 bases lying between them. There are 14 residues in the CDR3. Per the germline V gene, CDR1 is MNHEY and CDR2 is SMNVEV (reference sequence). The CDR3 bases are TGTGCCAGCATTCCGGCGAGCTCCTACAATGAGCAGTTCTTC. Protein product: CASIPASSYNEQFF.

The chain uses TRBV12-3 or TRBV12-4 and TRBJ2-3, with D perhaps matching TRBD2 (5 bases). Trimming shortened V by 4 bases and J by 5 bases, and 16 bases separated the two germline ends. This CDR3 contains 15 residues. This chain's CDR3 is CASSSTSRGGDTQYF. The CDR3 DNA is TGTGCCAGCAGTTCTACGTCCCGGGGTGGAGATACGCAGTATTTT.

This clonotype was detected a few times. The rearrangement uses TRBV25-1 and TRBJ1-2; 8 bases align to TRBD1. Per germline, CDR1 MGHDK and CDR2 SYGVNS. V lost 6 bases to trimming and J lost 2 bases; unmatched junction nucleotides: 2. This CDR3 contains 13 residues. CDR3 DNA sequence: TGTGCCAGCAGGGGACAGGACAACTATGGCTACACCTTC. It yields the protein CASRGQDNYGYTF.

This sequence joins TRBV7-6 and TRBJ2-6, with 7 bases aligning to TRBD2. This CDR3 comprises 15 residues. J lost 4 bases, V lost 1 base, and 1 base had no gene match. From germline, CDR1 is SGHVS and CDR2 FNYEAQ. The DNA for the CDR3 is TGTGCCAGCAGCTTAGGAGCGGGAGGGGCCAACGTCCTGACTTTC. It encodes CASSLGAGGANVLTF.

The chain links TRBV20-1 to TRBJ2-1; 9 positions agree with TRBD1. The CDR3 totals 15 residues. The V gene end was trimmed by 0 bases and the J gene end by 7 bases; junction bases not matched to a gene: 7. Looked up from germline, CDR1 is DFQATT and CDR2 is SNEGSKA (reference sequence). The CDR3: CSARDSGTGWNEQFF. The CDR3 DNA reads as TGCAGTGCTAGAGATTCCGGGACAGGGTGGAATGAGCAGTTCTTC.